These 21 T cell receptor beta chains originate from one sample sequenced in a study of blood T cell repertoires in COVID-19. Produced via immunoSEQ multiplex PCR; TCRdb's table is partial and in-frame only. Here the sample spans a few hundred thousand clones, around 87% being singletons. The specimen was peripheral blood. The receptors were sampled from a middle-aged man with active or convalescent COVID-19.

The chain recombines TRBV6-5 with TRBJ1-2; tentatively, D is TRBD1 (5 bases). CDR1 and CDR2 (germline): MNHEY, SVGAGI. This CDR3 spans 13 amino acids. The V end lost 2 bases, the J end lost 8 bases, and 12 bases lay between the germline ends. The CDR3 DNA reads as TGTGCCAGCAGTTACCGGGGGTACTCCGGCTACACCTTC. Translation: CASSYRGYSGYTF.

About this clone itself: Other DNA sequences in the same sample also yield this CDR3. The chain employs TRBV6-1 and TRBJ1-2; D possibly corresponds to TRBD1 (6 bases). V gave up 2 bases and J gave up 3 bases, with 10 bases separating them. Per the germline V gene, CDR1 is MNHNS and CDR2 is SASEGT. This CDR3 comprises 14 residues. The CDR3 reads CASSELGGDYGYTF. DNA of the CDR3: TGTGCCAGCAGTGAATTAGGGGGGGACTATGGCTACACCTTC.

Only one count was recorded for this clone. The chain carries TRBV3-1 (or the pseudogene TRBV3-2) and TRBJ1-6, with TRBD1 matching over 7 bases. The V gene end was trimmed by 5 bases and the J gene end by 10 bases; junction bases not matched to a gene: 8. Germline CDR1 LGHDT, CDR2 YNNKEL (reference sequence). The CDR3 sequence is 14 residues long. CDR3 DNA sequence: TGTGCCAGCAGCTACCGACAGGGTGAATCACCCCTCCACTTT. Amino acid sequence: CASSYRQGESPLHF.

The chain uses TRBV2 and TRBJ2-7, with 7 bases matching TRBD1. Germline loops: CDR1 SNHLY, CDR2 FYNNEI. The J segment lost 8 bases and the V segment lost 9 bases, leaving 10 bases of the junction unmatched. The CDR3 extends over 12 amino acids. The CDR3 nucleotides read TGTGCCAGAGGGACAGACCACCTAAAGCAGTACTTC. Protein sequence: CARGTDHLKQYF.

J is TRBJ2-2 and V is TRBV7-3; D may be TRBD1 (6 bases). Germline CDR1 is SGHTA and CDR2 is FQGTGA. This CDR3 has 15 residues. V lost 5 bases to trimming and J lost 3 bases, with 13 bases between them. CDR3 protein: CASSPKDRHTGELFF. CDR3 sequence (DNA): TGTGCCAGCAGCCCAAAGGACAGACACACCGGGGAGCTGTTTTTT.

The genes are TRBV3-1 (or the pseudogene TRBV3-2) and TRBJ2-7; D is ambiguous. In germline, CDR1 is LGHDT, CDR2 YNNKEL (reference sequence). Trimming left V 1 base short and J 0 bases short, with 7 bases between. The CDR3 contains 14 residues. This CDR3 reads CASSQVKSSYEQYF. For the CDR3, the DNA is TGTGCCAGCAGCCAAGTCAAGAGCTCCTACGAGCAGTACTTC.

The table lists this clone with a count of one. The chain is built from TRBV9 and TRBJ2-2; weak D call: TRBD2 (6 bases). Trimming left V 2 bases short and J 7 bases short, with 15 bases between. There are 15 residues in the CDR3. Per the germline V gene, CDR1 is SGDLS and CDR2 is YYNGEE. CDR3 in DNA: TGTGCCAGCAGCGTGGGGCGCGGCGGGGACGGGGAGCTGTTTTTT. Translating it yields CASSVGRGGDGELFF.

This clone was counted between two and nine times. The CDR3 bases are TGTGCCTCGAGACAGGCCAGCACCTACGAGCAGTACTTC. Its protein is CASRQASTYEQYF. V and J are TRBV10-3 and TRBJ2-7, with D possibly matching TRBD1 (6 bases). This CDR3 is built from 13 residues. CDR1 is ENHRY and CDR2 is SYGVKD in the germline V gene. Trimming shortened V by 11 bases and J by 2 bases, and 16 bases separated the two germline ends.

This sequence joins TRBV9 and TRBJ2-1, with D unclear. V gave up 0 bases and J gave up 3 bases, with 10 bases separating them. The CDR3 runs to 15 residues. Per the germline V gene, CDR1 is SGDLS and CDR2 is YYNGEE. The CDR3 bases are TGTGCCAGCAGCGTAGGGTTCAGCGACTACAATGAGCAGTTCTTC. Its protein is CASSVGFSDYNEQFF. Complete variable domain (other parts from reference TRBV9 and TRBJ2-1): DSGVTQTPKHLITATGQRVTLRCSPRSGDLSVYWYQQSLDQGLQFLIQYYNGEERAKGNILERFSAQQFPDLHSELNLSSLELGDSALYFCASSVGFSDYNEQFFGPGTRLTVL.

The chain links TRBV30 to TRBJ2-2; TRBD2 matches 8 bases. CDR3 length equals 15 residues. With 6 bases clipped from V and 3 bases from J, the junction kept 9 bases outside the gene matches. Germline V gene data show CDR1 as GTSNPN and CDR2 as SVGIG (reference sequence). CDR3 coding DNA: TGTGCCTGTCAGTTGAGCGGGAGCCACACCGGGGAGCTGTTTTTT. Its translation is CACQLSGSHTGELFF.

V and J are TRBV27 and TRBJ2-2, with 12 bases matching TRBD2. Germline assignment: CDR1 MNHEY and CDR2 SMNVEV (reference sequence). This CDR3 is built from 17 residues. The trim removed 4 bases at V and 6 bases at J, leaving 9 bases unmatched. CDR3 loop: CASSSDPGLAGSGELFF. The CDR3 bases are TGTGCCAGCAGTTCCGACCCGGGACTAGCGGGTTCCGGGGAGCTGTTTTTT.

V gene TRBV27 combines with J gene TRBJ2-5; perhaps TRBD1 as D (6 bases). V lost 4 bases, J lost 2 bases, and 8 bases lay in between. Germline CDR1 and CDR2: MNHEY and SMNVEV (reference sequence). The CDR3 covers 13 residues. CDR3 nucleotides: TGTGCCAGCAGTTCAGGACAGCAAGAGACCCAGTACTTC. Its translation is CASSSGQQETQYF.

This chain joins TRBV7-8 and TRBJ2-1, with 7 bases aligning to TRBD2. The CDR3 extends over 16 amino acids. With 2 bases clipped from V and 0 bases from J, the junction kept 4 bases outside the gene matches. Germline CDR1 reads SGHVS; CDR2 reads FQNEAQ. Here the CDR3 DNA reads TGTGCCAGCAGCTTATTGGGCGGGAGCTCCTACAATGAGCAGTTCTTC. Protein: CASSLLGGSSYNEQFF.

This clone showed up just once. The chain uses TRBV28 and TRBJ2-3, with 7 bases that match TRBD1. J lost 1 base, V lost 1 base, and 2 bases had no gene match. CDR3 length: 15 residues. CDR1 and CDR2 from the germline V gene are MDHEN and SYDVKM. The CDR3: CASSLYQGGTDTQYF. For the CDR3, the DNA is TGTGCCAGCAGTTTATACCAGGGGGGCACAGATACGCAGTATTTT.

CDR3 protein: CASSPIGSGRGNEQFF. The CDR3 DNA reads as TGTGCCAGCAGCCCTATAGGTAGCGGGAGAGGTAATGAGCAGTTCTTC. The chain is built from TRBV9 and TRBJ2-1; 9 bases line up with TRBD2. With V trimmed by 4 bases and J by 7 bases, 12 bases remained unmatched. The CDR3 spans 16 residues. Germline CDR1 reads SGDLS; CDR2 reads YYNGEE.

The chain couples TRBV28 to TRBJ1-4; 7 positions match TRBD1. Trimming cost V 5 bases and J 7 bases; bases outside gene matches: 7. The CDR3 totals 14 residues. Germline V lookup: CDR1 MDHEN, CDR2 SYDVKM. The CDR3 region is CASSPGQWAEKLFF. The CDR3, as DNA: TGTGCCAGCAGTCCGGGACAGTGGGCTGAAAAACTGTTTTTT.

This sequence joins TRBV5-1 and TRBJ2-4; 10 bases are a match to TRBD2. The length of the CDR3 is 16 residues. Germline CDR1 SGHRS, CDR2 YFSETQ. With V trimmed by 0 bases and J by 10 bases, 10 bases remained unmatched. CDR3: CASSLGRLAGGPIQYF. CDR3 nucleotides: TGCGCCAGCAGCTTGGGGCGGTTAGCGGGGGGCCCTATTCAGTACTTC.

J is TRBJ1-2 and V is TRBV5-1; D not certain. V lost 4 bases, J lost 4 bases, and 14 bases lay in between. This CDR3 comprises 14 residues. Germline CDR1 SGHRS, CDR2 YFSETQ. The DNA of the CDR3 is TGCGCCAGCAGCACCGGGGTATCCCTCTATGGCTACACCTTC. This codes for CASSTGVSLYGYTF.

The DNA for the CDR3 is TGCGCCAGCAGTGAGTCTACAGGGCACGCTAATGAAAAACTGTTTTTT. Translating gives CASSESTGHANEKLFF. The rearrangement uses TRBV10-2 and TRBJ1-4; tentatively, D is TRBD1 (6 bases). The ends were cut back, 0 bases at V and 3 bases at J, with 11 bases in the middle. CDR1 is WSHSY, CDR2 SAAADI, per germline. CDR3 length: 16 residues.

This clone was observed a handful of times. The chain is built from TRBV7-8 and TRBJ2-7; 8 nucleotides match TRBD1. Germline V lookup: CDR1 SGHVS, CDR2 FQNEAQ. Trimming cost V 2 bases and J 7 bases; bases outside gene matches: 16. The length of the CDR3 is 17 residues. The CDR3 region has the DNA TGTGCCAGCAGCTTAACGTACAGGACAGGGACAGTGGGGGAGCAGTACTTC. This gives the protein CASSLTYRTGTVGEQYF.

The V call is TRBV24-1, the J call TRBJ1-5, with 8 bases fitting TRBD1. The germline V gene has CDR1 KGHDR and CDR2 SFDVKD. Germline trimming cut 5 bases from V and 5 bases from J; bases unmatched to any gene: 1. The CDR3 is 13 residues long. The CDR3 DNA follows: TGTGCCACCAGTGCACAGGGGGATCAGCCCCAGCATTTT. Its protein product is CATSAQGDQPQHF.